This T cell receptor (beta chain) was documented in a study of human T cells and chemical hapten exposure. This clonotype was counted only a few times. TCRdb recomputed calls from the RACE reads with MiXCR, one row per CDR3 protein. The sample includes around 85,000 distinct CDR3 sequences, 10% to 15% of them seen just once. Time point given: patch test 3, about 24 weeks after DPC sensitization. Treatment: therapeutic diphenylcyclopropenone sensitization with weekly scalp DPC. The V segment lost 4 bases and the J segment 4 bases; nucleotides outside the gene matches: 4. From germline, CDR1 is DFQATT and CDR2 SNEGSKA (reference sequence). This CDR3 has 13 amino acids.

The specimen was whole blood, collected in connection with sensitization to the hapten diphenylcyclopropenone (DPC). The chain uses TRBV20-1 and TRBJ2-7; TRBD1 aligns across 10 bases. This clonotype originated in a woman aged 50 to 60 with alopecia areata. Some clones in this sample may be carry-over from other donors' samples. CDR3 residues: CSAMRDRGYEQYF. CDR3 sequence (DNA): TGCAGTGCTATGAGGGACAGGGGATACGAGCAGTACTTC.